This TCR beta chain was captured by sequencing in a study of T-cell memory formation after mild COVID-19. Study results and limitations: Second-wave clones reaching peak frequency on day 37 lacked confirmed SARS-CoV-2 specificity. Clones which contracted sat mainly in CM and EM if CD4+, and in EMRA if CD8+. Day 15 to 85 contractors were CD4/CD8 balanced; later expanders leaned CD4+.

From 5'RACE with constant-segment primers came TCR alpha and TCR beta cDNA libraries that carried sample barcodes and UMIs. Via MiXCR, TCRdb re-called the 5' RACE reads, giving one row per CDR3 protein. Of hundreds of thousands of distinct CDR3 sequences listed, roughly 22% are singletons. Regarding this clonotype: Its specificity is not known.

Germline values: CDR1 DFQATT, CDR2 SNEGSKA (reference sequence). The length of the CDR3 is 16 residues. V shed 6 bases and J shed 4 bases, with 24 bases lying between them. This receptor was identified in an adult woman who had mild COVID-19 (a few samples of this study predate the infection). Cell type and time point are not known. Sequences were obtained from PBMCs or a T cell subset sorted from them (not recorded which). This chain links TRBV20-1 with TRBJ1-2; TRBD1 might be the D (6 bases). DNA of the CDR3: TGCAGTGCCTTCAGGGGTGGGAGTCACAACGGCTATGGCTACACCTTC. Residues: CSAFRGGSHNGYGYTF.